These 3 T cell receptor beta chains originate from one sample sequenced in a study of blood T cell repertoires in COVID-19. Method: immunoSEQ multiplex PCR; TCRdb's copy keeps in-frame clones and lacks some. Altogether approximately 160,000 clones are present, roughly 93% being singletons, with the ten largest covering approximately 2%. Sequenced: peripheral blood. These receptors came from a woman in her sixties or seventies with COVID-19, enrolled during active disease.

This sequence joins TRBV29-1 and TRBJ1-2; 7 bases align to TRBD1. The V gene end was trimmed by 0 bases and the J gene end by 5 bases; junction bases not matched to a gene: 18. The CDR3 is made up of 18 amino acids. Germline loops: CDR1 SQVTM, CDR2 ANQGSEA. The CDR3 DNA is TGCAGCGTTGAAGATCAAGGGACAGTGTCCGGGGCTTGGTATGGCTACACCTTC. It codes for CSVEDQGTVSGAWYGYTF. The full variable domain, with the rest looked up from reference TRBV29-1 and TRBJ1-2, is SAVISQKPSRDICQRGTSLTIQCQVDSQVTMMFWYRQQPGQSLTLIATANQGSEATYESGFVIDKFPISRPNLTFSTLTVSNMSPEDSSIYLCSVEDQGTVSGAWYGYTFGSGTRLTVV.

This clone was seen a single time. V and J are TRBV12-3 or TRBV12-4 and TRBJ2-7; TRBD2 matches at 7 bases. V lost 5 bases and J lost 6; bases outside the gene matches: 7. CDR3 length: 13 residues. CDR3 loop: CASSVPGGGEQYF. For the CDR3, the DNA is TGTGCCAGCAGTGTGCCGGGGGGTGGCGAGCAGTACTTC.

This clone was observed once. The chain joins TRBV9 to TRBJ1-5; possible D gene TRBD1, 6 bases. The CDR3 consists of 15 residues. With 4 bases removed from V and 2 bases from J, the gap between germline ends came to 13 bases. Germline-derived CDR1 and CDR2 are SGDLS and YYNGEE. The chain's CDR3 is CASSPQGHRNQPQHF. CDR3 bases: TGTGCCAGCAGCCCCCAGGGACACCGCAATCAGCCCCAGCATTTT.